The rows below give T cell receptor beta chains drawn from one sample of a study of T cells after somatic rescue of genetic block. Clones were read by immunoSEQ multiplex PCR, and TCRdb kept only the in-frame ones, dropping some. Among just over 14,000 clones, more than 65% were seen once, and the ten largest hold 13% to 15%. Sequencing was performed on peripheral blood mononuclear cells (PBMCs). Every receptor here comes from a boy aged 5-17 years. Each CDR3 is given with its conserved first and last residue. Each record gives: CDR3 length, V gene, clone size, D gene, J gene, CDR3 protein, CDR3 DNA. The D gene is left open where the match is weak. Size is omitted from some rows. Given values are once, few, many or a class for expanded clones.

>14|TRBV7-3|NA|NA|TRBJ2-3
CASSFGYSTDTQYF
TGTGCCAGCAGCTTCGGGTACAGCACAGATACGCAGTATTTT
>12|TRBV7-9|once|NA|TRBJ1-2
CAWPADSYGYTF
TGTGCCTGGCCGGCCGACAGCTATGGCTACACCTTC
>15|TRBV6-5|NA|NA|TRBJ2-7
CASSLGTSIFYEQYF
TGTGCCAGCAGCCTAGGGACATCGATATTCTACGAGCAGTACTTC
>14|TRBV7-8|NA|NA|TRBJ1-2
CASSLLSHPYGYTF
TGTGCCAGCAGCTTACTCAGTCACCCCTATGGCTACACCTTC
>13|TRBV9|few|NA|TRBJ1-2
CASSGTSNYGYTF
TGTGCCAGCAGCGGGACTAGTAACTATGGCTACACCTTC
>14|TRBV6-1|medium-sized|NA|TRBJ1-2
CASSEANSPYGYTF
TGTGCCAGCAGTGAAGCAAACAGTCCCTATGGCTACACCTTC
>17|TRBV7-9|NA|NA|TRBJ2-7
CASSLAGLGQNSYEQYF
TGTGCCAGCAGCTTAGCAGGTCTTGGACAGAACTCCTACGAGCAGTACTTC
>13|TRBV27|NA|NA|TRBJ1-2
CASSLTGARGYTF
TGTGCCAGCAGTTTAACGGGGGCGAGGGGCTACACCTTC
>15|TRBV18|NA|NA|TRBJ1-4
CASSKASFGVEKLFF
TGTGCCAGCTCAAAAGCGAGTTTCGGGGTTGAAAAACTGTTTTTT
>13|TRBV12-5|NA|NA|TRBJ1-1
CASGLRFDTEAFF
TGTGCTAGTGGCCTAAGATTTGACACTGAAGCTTTCTTT
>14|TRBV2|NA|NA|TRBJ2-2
CASSEIRDAGELFF
TGTGCCAGCAGTGAGATCAGGGATGCCGGGGAGCTGTTTTTT
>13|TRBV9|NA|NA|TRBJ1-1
CASSVAANTEAFF
TGTGCCAGCAGCGTAGCCGCGAACACTGAAGCTTTCTTT
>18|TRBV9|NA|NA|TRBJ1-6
CASSVDGGALIPNSPLHF
TGTGCCAGCAGCGTAGATGGGGGCGCGCTCATTCCGAATTCACCCCTCCACTTT
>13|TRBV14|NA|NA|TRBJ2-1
CASSSLAYNEQFF
TGTGCCAGCAGCTCTCTAGCGTACAATGAGCAGTTCTTC
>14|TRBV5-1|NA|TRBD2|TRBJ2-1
CASSSRDYYNEQFF
TGCGCCAGCAGCTCCCGGGACTATTACAATGAGCAGTTCTTC
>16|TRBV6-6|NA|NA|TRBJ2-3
CASSLAGSSGTDTQYF
TGTGCCAGCAGCCTAGCCGGGTCTAGCGGCACAGATACGCAGTATTTT
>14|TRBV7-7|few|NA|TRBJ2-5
CASSLLGSQETQYF
TGTGCCAGCAGCTTATTGGGCAGCCAAGAGACCCAGTACTTC
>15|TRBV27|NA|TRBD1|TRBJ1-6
CASSPRQGTHSPLHF
TGTGCCAGCAGTCCCCGACAGGGGACCCATTCACCCCTCCACTTT
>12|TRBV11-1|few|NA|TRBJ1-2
CASSLGVGGYTF
TGTGCCAGCAGCTTAGGCGTGGGAGGCTACACCTTC
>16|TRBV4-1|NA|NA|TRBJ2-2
CASSQNRGRNTGELFF
TGCGCCAGCAGCCAAAACCGGGGGCGAAACACCGGGGAGCTGTTTTTT
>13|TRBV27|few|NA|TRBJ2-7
CASSLKTSYEQYF
TGTGCCAGCAGTTTAAAGACGTCCTACGAGCAGTACTTC
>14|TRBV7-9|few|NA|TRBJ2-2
CASSLGWDTGELFF
TGTGCCAGCAGCTTAGGTTGGGACACCGGGGAGCTGTTTTTT
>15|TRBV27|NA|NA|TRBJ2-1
CASSLGLSLYNEQFF
TGTGCCAGCAGTTTGGGCCTTTCTTTGTACAATGAGCAGTTCTTC
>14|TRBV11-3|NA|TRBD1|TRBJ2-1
CASSPGTGKNEQFF
TGTGCCAGCAGCCCCGGGACAGGGAAAAATGAGCAGTTCTTC
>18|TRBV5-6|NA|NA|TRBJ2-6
CASSHASSPATGANVLTF
TGTGCCAGCAGCCACGCCTCGTCCCCAGCGACTGGGGCCAACGTCCTGACTTTC
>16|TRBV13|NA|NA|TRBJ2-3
CASSPRGGKGTDTQYF
TGTGCCAGCAGCCCCCGCGGAGGGAAGGGAACAGATACGCAGTATTTT
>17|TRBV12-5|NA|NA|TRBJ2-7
CVSALSLTGAPGYEQYF
TGTGTTAGTGCCCTCTCACTTACCGGGGCTCCCGGCTACGAGCAGTACTTC
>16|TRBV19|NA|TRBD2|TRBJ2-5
CASSIESGGRKETQYF
TGTGCCAGTAGTATAGAGAGCGGGGGGCGGAAAGAGACCCAGTACTTC
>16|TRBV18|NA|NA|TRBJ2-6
CASSPKTGNGANVLTF
TGTGCCAGCTCACCCAAGACTGGGAACGGGGCCAACGTCCTGACTTTC
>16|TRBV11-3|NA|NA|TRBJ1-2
CASSLDRGLSWYGYTF
TGTGCCAGCAGCTTAGATCGGGGACTGAGTTGGTATGGCTACACCTTC
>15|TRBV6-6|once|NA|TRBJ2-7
CASSYSGGGMGEQYF
TGTGCCAGCAGTTACTCGGGGGGCGGGATGGGGGAGCAGTACTTC
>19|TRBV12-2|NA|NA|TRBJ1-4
CASRSRDRAHFPTNEKLFF
TGTGCAAGTCGCTCCCGGGACAGGGCTCACTTCCCAACTAATGAAAAACTGTTTTTT
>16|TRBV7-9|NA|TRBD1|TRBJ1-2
CASSLEQGALDYGYTF
TGTGCCAGCAGCTTAGAACAGGGGGCCTTAGACTATGGCTACACCTTC
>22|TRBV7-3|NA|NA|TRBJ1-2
CASSLEGVGGGPKEAVGYGYTF
TGTGCCAGCAGCTTAGAGGGGGTGGGGGGTGGACCAAAAGAGGCGGTGGGCTATGGCTACACCTTC
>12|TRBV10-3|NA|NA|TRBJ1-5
CAISGEAQPQHF
TGTGCCATCAGTGGGGAGGCACAGCCCCAGCATTTT
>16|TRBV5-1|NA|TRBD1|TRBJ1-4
CASSFLGQGSFEKLFF
TGCGCCAGCAGCTTTCTTGGACAGGGGTCCTTTGAAAAACTGTTTTTT
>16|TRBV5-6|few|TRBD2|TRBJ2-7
CASSLLGLAGRDEQYF
TGTGCCAGCAGCCTATTGGGACTAGCGGGAAGGGACGAGCAGTACTTC
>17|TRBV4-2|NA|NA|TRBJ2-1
CASSSSGAGTSYNEQFF
TGTGCCAGCAGCTCCTCCGGGGCGGGGACCTCCTACAATGAGCAGTTCTTC
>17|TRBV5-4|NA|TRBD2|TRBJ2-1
CASSLGGAGGNLNEQFF
TGTGCCAGCAGCTTGGGGGGCGCGGGAGGGAACCTCAATGAGCAGTTCTTC
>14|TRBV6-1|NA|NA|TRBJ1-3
CASWREFSGNTIYF
TGTGCCAGCTGGCGGGAATTCTCTGGAAACACCATATATTTT
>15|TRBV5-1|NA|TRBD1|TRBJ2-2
CASSIHRGDIGELFF
TGCGCCAGCAGCATCCACAGGGGGGATATCGGGGAGCTGTTTTTT
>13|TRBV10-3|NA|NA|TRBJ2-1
CAIGGPYRNEQFF
TGTGCCATCGGGGGGCCTTATCGGAATGAGCAGTTCTTC
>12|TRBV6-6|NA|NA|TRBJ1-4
CASSGWEEKLFF
TGTGCCAGCTCAGGGTGGGAGGAAAAACTGTTTTTT
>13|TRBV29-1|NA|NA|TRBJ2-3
CSAPGHPSDTQYF
TGCAGCGCCCCGGGACACCCCTCAGATACGCAGTATTTT
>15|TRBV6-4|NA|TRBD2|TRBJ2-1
CASSALAGGVDEQFF
TGTGCCAGCAGTGCGCTAGCGGGAGGGGTGGATGAGCAGTTCTTC